The T cell receptor (beta chain) under discussion was sequenced for a study of CD8+ T cells in alopecia areata. At the level of the study: Tofacitinib dosing lasted 6 to 18 months, which was then followed by 6 months off drug.

Treatment defined: oral pan-JAK inhibitor, 5-10 mg twice daily. Sorting from PBMCs produced CD4+ and CD8+ T cells. cDNA prepared by RNA extraction and subsequent reverse transcription served as the template for sequencing. Profiling relied on immunoSEQ multiplex PCR, and the TCRdb table lists in-frame clones only, not all of them. The sample yields 42,000 or so clones, roughly 92% seen once. The study's findings and limits: Persistence during tofacitinib was seen for many expanded lesional clones in scalp and blood. There was only one nonresponder, so it was unclear how baseline CD8+ expansion relates to response.

The germline V gene encodes CDR1 LNHDA and CDR2 SQIVND (reference sequence). CDR3 length equals 14 residues. The V end was cut by 3 bases, the J end by 2 bases, with 11 bases between. As for this clone: What it binds is not known.

The sequence was collected from a human donor with alopecia areata. The chain is built from TRBV19 and TRBJ2-7; D tentatively reads TRBD1 or TRBD2 (5 bases each). The sample was CD8+ T cells sorted from blood, taken at week 24, from a patient treated with tofacitinib. The chain's CDR3 is CASSMAVGAYEQYF. The DNA of the CDR3 is TGTGCCAGTAGTATGGCAGTGGGGGCCTACGAGCAGTACTTC.